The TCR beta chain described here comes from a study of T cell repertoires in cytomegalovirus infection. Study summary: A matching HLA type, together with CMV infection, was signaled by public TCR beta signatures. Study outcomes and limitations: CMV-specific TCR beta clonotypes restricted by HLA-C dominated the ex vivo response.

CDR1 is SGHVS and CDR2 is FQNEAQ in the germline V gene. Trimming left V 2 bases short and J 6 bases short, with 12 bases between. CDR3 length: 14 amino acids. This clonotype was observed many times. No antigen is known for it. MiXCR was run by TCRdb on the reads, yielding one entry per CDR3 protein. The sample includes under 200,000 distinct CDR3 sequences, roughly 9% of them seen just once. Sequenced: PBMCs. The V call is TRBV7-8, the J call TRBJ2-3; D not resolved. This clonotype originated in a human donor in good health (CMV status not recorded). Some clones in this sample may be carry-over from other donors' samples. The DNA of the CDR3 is TGTGCCAGCAGCTTAATCGGGTATCCCGATACGCAGTATTTT. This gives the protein CASSLIGYPDTQYF. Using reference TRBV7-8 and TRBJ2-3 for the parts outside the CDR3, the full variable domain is GAGVSQSPRYKVAKRGQDVALRCDPISGHVSLFWYQQALGQGPEFLTYFQNEAQLDKSGLPSDRFFAERPEGSVSTLKIQRTQQEDSAVYLCASSLIGYPDTQYFGPGTRLTVL.